The T cell receptor (beta chain) under discussion was sequenced for a study of graft-versus-host responses after intestinal transplantation. Study-wide context: Among the recipients, all got anti-thymocyte globulin induction and then tacrolimus and steroids for about 3 years.

Germline V CDR1 and CDR2: MNHEY, SVGAGI. The CDR3 covers 15 residues. The V end was cut by 6 bases, the J end by 0 bases, with 14 bases between. Here immunoSEQ multiplex PCR was the method, and the copy in TCRdb shows in-frame clones only, minus some. The sample contains tens of thousands of clones, 80% to 90% of which appear only once. This sequence was found in a human patient who received an intestinal transplant, so some T cells may come from the graft donor. The starting material was PBMCs, obtained 26 days after transplant. This chain uses TRBV6-5 with TRBJ1-1, with D unclear. The CDR3 DNA follows: TGTGCCAGCAGCTCAGGCACTTGGGTGAACACTGAAGCTTTCTTT. Translation gives CASSSGTWVNTEAFF.